Detailed here is one T cell receptor (beta chain). The data derive from a study of blood T cell repertoires in COVID-19. V was cut by 4 bases and J by 0 bases, with 19 bases left in between. The CDR3 loop spans 18 amino acids. Germline-derived CDR1 and CDR2 are LGHNT and FRNRAP. TCRdb keeps only in-frame clones here, not all; method: immunoSEQ multiplex PCR. The sample contains approximately 400,000 clones, 88% of which appear only once. Input material: PBMCs or T cells enriched from blood (not recorded which). The receptor was isolated from a woman aged 18-35 years who had recovered from COVID-19. The chain employs TRBV12-5 and TRBJ2-1, with D perhaps matching TRBD1 (5 bases). The CDR3 reads CASGSSPKDNSSYNEQFF. The CDR3 coding sequence is TGTGCTAGTGGTTCGTCCCCTAAGGACAACAGCTCCTACAATGAGCAGTTCTTC.